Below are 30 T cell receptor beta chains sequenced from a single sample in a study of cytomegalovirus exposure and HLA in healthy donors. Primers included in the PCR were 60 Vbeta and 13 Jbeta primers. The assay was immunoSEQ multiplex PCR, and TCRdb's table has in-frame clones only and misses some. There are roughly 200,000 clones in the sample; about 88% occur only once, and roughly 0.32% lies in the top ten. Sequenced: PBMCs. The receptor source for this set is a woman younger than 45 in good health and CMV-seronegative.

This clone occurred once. CDR3 nucleotide sequence: TGTGCCAGCAGGCGACAGGGAGTTGATCAGCCCCAGCATTTT. It is translated as CASRRQGVDQPQHF. The genes are TRBV6-6 and TRBJ1-5; 7 nucleotides agree with TRBD1. J was trimmed by 5 bases and V by 6 bases; bases with no gene match: 7. The CDR3 runs 14 residues. The germline CDR1 and CDR2 sequences are MNHNY and SVGAGI (reference sequence).

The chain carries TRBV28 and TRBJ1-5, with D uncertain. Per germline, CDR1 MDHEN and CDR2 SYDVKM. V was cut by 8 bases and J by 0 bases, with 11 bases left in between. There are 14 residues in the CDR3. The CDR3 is CASEKEDSNQPQHF. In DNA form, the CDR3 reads TGTGCCAGCGAGAAGGAGGATAGCAATCAGCCCCAGCATTTT.

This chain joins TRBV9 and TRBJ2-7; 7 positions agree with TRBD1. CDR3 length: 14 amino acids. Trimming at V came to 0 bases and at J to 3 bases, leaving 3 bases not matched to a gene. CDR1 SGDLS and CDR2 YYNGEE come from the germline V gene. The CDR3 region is CASSVEGGHYEQYF. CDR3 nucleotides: TGTGCCAGCAGCGTAGAAGGGGGCCACTACGAGCAGTACTTC.

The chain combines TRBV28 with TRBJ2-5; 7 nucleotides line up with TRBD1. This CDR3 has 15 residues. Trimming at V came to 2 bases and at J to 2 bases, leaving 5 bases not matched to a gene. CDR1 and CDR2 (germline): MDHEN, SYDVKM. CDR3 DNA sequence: TGTGCCAGCAGTTTAACGGGACAGCGACAAGAGACCCAGTACTTC. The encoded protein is CASSLTGQRQETQYF.

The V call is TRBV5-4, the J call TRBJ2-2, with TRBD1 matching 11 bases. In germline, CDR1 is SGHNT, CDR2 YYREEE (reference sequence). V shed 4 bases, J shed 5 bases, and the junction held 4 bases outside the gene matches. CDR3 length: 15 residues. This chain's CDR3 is CASSRRDRGTGELFF. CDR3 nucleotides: TGTGCCAGCAGCCGCCGGGACAGGGGGACCGGGGAGCTGTTTTTT.

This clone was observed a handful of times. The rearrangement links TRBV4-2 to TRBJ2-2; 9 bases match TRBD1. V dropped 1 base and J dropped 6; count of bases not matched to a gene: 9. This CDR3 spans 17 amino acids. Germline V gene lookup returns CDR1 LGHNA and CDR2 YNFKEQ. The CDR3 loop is CASSQVFGDRVPGELFF. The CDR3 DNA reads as TGTGCCAGCAGCCAAGTATTCGGGGACAGGGTTCCCGGGGAGCTGTTTTTT.

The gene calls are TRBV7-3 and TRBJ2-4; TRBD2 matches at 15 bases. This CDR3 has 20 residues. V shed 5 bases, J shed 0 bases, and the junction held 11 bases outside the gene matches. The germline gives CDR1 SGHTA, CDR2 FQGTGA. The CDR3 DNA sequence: TGTGCCAGCAGCCCTTCCGCCGGGACTAGCGGGGGGATAGCCAAAAACATTCAGTACTTC. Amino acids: CASSPSAGTSGGIAKNIQYF.

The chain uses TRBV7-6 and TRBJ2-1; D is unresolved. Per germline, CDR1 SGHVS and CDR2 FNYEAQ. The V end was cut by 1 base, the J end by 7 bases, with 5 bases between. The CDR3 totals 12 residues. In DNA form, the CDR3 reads TGTGCCAGCAGCTTAGGTCGGAATGAGCAGTTCTTC. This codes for CASSLGRNEQFF.

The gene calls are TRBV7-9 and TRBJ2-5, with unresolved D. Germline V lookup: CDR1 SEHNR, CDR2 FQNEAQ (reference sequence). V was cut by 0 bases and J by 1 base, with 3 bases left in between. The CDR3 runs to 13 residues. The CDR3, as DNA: TGTGCCAGCAGCTTAGCCTTCCAAGAGACCCAGTACTTC. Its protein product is CASSLAFQETQYF.

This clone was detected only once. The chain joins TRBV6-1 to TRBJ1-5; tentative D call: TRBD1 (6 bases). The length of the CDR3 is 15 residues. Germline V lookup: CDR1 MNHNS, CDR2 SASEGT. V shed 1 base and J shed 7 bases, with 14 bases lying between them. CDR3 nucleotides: TGTGCCAGCAGTGAAGAACAGGGATTTCGGCAGCCCCAGCATTTT. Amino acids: CASSEEQGFRQPQHF.

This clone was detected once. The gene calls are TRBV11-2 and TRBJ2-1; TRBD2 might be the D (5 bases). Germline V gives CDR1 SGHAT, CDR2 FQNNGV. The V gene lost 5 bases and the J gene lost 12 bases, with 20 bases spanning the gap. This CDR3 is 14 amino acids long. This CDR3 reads CASSLPSRTLAQFF. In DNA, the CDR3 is TGTGCCAGCAGCCTGCCTTCTAGGACTTTAGCGCAGTTCTTC.

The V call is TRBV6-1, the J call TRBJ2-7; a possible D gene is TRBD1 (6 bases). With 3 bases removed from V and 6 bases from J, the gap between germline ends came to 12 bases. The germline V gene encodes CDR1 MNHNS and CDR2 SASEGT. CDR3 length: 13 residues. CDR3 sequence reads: CASSDVRGAEQYF. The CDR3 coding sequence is TGTGCCAGCAGTGACGTCAGGGGAGCCGAGCAGTACTTC.

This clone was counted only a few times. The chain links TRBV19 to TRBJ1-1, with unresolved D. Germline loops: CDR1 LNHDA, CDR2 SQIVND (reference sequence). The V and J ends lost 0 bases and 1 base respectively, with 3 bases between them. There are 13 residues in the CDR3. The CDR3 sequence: CASSIDRNTEAFF. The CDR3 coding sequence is TGTGCCAGTAGTATAGACAGGAACACTGAAGCTTTCTTT.

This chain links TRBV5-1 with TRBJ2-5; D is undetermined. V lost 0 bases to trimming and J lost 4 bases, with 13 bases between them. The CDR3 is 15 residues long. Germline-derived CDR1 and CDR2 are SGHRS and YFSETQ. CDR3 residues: CASSLAISPAETQYF. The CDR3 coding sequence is TGCGCCAGCAGCTTGGCTATTAGCCCAGCAGAGACCCAGTACTTC. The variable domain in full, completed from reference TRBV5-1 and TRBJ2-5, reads KAGVTQTPRYLIKTRGQQVTLSCSPISGHRSVSWYQQTPGQGLQFLFEYFSETQRNKGNFPGRFSGRQFSNSRSEMNVSTLELGDSALYLCASSLAISPAETQYFGPGTRLLVL.

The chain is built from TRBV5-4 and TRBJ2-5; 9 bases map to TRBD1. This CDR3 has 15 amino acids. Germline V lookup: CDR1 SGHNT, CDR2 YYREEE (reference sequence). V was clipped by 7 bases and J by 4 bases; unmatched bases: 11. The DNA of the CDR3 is TGTGCCAGCGTAACTTTACAGGGGGCCGGAGAGACCCAGTACTTC. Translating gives CASVTLQGAGETQYF.

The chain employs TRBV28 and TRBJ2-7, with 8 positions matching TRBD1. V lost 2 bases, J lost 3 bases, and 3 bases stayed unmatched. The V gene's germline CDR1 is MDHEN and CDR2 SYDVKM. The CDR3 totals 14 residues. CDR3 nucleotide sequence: TGTGCCAGCAGTTTAAGAACAGGGGGCTACGAGCAGTACTTC. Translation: CASSLRTGGYEQYF.

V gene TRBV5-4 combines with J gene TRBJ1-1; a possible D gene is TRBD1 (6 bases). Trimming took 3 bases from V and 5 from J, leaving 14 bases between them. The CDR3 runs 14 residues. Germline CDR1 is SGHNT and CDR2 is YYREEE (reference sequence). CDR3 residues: CASSYGQRETEAFF. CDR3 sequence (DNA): TGTGCCAGCAGCTACGGACAGAGAGAAACTGAAGCTTTCTTT.

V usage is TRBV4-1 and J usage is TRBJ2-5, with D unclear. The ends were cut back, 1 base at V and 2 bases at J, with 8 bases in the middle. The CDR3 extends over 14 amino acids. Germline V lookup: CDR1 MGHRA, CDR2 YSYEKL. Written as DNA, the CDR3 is TGCGCCAGCAGCCAAGCCAAGAGGCAAGAGACCCAGTACTTC. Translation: CASSQAKRQETQYF.

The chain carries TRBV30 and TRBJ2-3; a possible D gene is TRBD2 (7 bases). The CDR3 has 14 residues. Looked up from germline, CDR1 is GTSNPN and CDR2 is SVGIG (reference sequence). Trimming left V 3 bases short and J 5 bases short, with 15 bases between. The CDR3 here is CAWSEGGGGDTQYF. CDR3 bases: TGTGCCTGGAGCGAGGGGGGGGGAGGAGATACGCAGTATTTT.

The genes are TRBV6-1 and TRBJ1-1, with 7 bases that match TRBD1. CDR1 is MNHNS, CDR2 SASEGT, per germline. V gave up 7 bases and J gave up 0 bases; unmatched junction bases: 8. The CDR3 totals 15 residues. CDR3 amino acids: CASKWGQIMNTEAFF. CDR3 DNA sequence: TGTGCCAGCAAGTGGGGACAGATTATGAACACTGAAGCTTTCTTT.

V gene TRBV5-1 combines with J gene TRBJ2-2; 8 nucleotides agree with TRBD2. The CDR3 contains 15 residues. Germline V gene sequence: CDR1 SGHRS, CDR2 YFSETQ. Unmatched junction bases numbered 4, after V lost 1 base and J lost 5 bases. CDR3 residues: CASSLTSGRTGELFF. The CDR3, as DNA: TGCGCCAGCAGCTTGACTAGCGGTCGGACCGGGGAGCTGTTTTTT.

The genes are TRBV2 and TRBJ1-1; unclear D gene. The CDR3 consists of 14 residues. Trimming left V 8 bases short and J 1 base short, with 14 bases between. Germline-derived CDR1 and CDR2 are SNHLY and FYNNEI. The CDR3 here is CASRVSEGNTEAFF. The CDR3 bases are TGTGCCAGCCGAGTCTCTGAGGGGAACACTGAAGCTTTCTTT.

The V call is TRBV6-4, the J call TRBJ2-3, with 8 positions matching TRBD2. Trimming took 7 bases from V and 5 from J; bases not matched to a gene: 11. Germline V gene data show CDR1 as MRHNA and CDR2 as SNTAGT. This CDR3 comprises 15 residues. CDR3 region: CASMVQRGLGDTQYF. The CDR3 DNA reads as TGTGCCAGCATGGTCCAGCGGGGGTTGGGAGATACGCAGTATTTT.

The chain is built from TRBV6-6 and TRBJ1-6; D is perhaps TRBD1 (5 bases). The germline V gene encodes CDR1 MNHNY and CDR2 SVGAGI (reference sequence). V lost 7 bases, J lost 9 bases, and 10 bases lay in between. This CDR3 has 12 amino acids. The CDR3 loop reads CASTFGGSPLHF. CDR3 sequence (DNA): TGTGCCAGCACTTTCGGGGGTTCACCCCTCCACTTT.

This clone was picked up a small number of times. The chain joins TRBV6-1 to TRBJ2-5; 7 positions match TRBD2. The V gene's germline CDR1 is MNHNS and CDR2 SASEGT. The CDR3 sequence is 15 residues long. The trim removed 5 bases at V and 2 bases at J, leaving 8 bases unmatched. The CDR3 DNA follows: TGTGCCAGCAGTACCCTGGGGGGGTTTCAAGAGACCCAGTACTTC. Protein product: CASSTLGGFQETQYF.

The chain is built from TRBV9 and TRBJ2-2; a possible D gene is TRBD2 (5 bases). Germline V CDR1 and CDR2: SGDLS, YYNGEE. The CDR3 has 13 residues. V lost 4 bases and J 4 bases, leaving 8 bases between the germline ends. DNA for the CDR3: TGTGCCAGCAGCCAAGGGAGCACCGGGGAGCTGTTTTTT. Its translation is CASSQGSTGELFF.

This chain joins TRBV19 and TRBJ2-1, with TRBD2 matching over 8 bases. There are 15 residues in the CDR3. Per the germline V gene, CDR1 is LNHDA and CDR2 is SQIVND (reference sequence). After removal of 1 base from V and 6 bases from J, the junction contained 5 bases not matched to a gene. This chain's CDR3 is CASSIASGSPNEQFF. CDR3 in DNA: TGTGCCAGTAGTATAGCCAGCGGGAGCCCCAATGAGCAGTTCTTC.

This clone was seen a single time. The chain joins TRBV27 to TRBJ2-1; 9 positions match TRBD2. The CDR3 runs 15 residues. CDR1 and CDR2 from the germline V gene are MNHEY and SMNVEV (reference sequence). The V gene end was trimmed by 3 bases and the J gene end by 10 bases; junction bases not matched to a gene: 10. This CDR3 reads CASSLVGGGAGEQFF. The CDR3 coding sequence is TGTGCCAGCAGTTTGGTGGGCGGGGGGGCCGGGGAGCAGTTCTTC.

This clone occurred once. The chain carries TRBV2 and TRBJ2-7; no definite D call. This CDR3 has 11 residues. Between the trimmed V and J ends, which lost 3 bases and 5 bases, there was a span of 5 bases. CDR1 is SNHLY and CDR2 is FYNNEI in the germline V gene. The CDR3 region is CASSERHEQYF. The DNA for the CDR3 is TGTGCCAGCAGTGAGAGGCACGAGCAGTACTTC.

The CDR3 DNA reads TGTGCCAGCTCACCTTCGACAGCCGAAGAGACCCAGTACTTC. Amino acid sequence: CASSPSTAEETQYF. The rearrangement links TRBV18 to TRBJ2-5, with D possibly matching TRBD1 (5 bases). Germline V lookup: CDR1 KGHSH, CDR2 LQKENI. This CDR3 is built from 14 residues. The V gene lost 3 bases and the J gene lost 3 bases, with 11 bases spanning the gap.